Each of the 13 T cell receptor beta chains below was sequenced from the same sample in a study of human T cells and chemical hapten exposure listed by TCRdb under 2021. Taken with the paper, the label for time point translates to: patch test 1, 2 weeks after DPC sensitization. Taken with the paper, the label for treatment or condition translates to: therapeutic diphenylcyclopropenone sensitization with weekly scalp DPC. Library prep was done by RACE. TCRdb lists the instrument as NextSeq 500. TCRdb redid the processing of the public reads, applying fastp at Q25 and MiXCR, and retained in-frame beta chains. For every CDR3 protein sequence, its rows merge into one entry that carries the most common genes and DNA. Recorded for this sample are just under 350,000 distinct CDR3 sequences; 5.5% to 8% of them occurred a single time. The ten largest make up approximately 8% of the sample. Here the sequenced sample was whole blood, taken in connection with sensitization to the hapten diphenylcyclopropenone (DPC). Receptor source: a woman aged 18-29 years with alopecia areata. Some clones in this sample may be carry-over from other donors' samples.

Many counts were recorded for this clonotype. The chain combines TRBV10-3 with TRBJ1-2; possibly TRBD1 for D (6 bases). In germline, CDR1 is ENHRY, CDR2 SYGVKD. The CDR3 is 14 amino acids. The V and J ends lost 6 bases and 0 bases respectively, with 11 bases between them. The CDR3 DNA reads as TGTGCCATCAGCCGGGACATAACTAACTATGGCTACACCTTC. Translating it yields CAISRDITNYGYTF.

This clonotype was seen at least ten times. The V call is TRBV7-2, the J call TRBJ2-4, with D hard to call. The CDR3 covers 13 residues. CDR1 SGHTA and CDR2 FQGNSA come from the germline V gene. The V end was cut by 3 bases, the J end by 1 base, with 4 bases between. The CDR3 is CASSFDAKNIQYF. CDR3 DNA: TGTGCCAGCAGCTTCGACGCCAAAAACATTCAGTACTTC. Full variable domain (outside the CDR3, taken from reference TRBV7-2 and TRBJ2-4): GAGVSQSPSNKVTEKGKDVELRCDPISGHTALYWYRQSLGQGLEFLIYFQGNSAPDKSGLPSDRFSAERTGGSVSTLTIQRTQQEDSAVYLCASSFDAKNIQYFGAGTRLSVL.

This clonotype was counted at least ten times. This sequence joins TRBV5-5 and TRBJ2-7, with 11 bases that match TRBD1. With 3 bases clipped from V and 3 bases from J, the junction kept 14 bases outside the gene matches. The CDR3 extends over 18 amino acids. Per the germline V gene, CDR1 is SGHKS and CDR2 is YYEKEE (reference sequence). In DNA form, the CDR3 reads TGTGCCAGCAGCTCTGGACAGGGGGCGCGAGATCTACTCTACGAGCAGTACTTC. Protein product: CASSSGQGARDLLYEQYF.

This clonotype was seen at least ten times. The chain uses TRBV5-1 and TRBJ2-7; D might be TRBD1 or TRBD2, each matching 5 bases. Germline V lookup: CDR1 SGHRS, CDR2 YFSETQ. The V gene lost 3 bases and the J gene lost 2 bases, with 15 bases spanning the gap. The length of the CDR3 is 15 residues. CDR3 sequence: CASSSYPGQAYEQYF. The CDR3 DNA reads as TGCGCCAGCAGCTCGTACCCGGGGCAAGCCTACGAGCAGTACTTC.

The chain employs TRBV9 and TRBJ1-4; D unresolved. The CDR3 is 14 amino acids. The V end lost 0 bases, the J end lost 3 bases, and 6 bases lay between the germline ends. Germline V gene data show CDR1 as SGDLS and CDR2 as YYNGEE. The CDR3 region is CASSVGQPNEKLFF. CDR3 sequence (DNA): TGTGCCAGCAGCGTAGGGCAGCCTAATGAAAAACTGTTTTTT.

CDR3 residues: CASSSPGTGNYEQYF. As DNA, the CDR3 is TGTGCCAGCAGTTCTCCCGGGACAGGGAATTACGAGCAGTACTTC. The rearrangement links TRBV28 to TRBJ2-7, with TRBD1 matching over 9 bases. The CDR3 is 15 amino acids. V gave up 4 bases and J gave up 4 bases; unmatched junction bases: 8. The germline V gene has CDR1 MDHEN and CDR2 SYDVKM.

There are many counts of this clonotype. The chain is built from TRBV18 and TRBJ2-5; no clear D. V shed 0 bases and J shed 4 bases, with 6 bases lying between them. The CDR3 has 13 amino acids. Germline-derived CDR1 and CDR2 are KGHSH and LQKENI. For the CDR3, the DNA is TGTGCCAGCTCACCACCAAGTACAGAGACCCAGTACTTC. Protein sequence: CASSPPSTETQYF.

This chain uses TRBV5-1 with TRBJ1-4; TRBD1 matches 8 bases. This CDR3 has 16 amino acids. V lost 4 bases and J lost 7; bases outside the gene matches: 12. Germline-derived CDR1 and CDR2 are SGHRS and YFSETQ. The CDR3 DNA is TGCGCCAGCAGCCCGCGACAGGGGCGGTTGGGTGAAAAACTGTTTTTT. Translating it yields CASSPRQGRLGEKLFF.

This clonotype turned up a few times. The chain links TRBV4-3 to TRBJ2-3; D might be TRBD2 (5 bases). V dropped 0 bases and J dropped 0 bases, with 19 bases sitting between them. The CDR3 has 19 residues. CDR1 is LGHNA and CDR2 is YSLEER in the germline V gene. CDR3 in DNA: TGCGCCAGCAGCCAAGATAGTGGGTCTAGCCGTCTCAGCACAGATACGCAGTATTTT. It translates to CASSQDSGSSRLSTDTQYF.

The table lists this clonotype with a few counts. The chain links TRBV12-3 or TRBV12-4 to TRBJ1-1; TRBD1 might be the D (6 bases). V lost 1 base and J lost 5, with 17 bases in between. This CDR3 is built from 16 residues. In DNA form, the CDR3 reads TGTGCCAGCAGTTTAGGGTCAGGGGCTGGGAGGACTGAAGCTTTCTTT. This encodes CASSLGSGAGRTEAFF.

This clonotype was detected only a few times. The J gene is TRBJ2-7, the V gene TRBV28; the D gene could be TRBD1 or TRBD2 (6 bases each). The length of the CDR3 is 14 residues. CDR1 MDHEN and CDR2 SYDVKM come from the germline V gene. Trimming took 8 bases from V and 4 from J, leaving 18 bases between them. The CDR3 here is CASRLNGGAYEQYF. CDR3 in DNA: TGTGCCAGCCGGCTAAACGGGGGCGCGTACGAGCAGTACTTC.

This clonotype was detected many times. The rearrangement joins TRBV24-1 to TRBJ2-2; D possibly corresponds to TRBD2 (6 bases). Germline loops: CDR1 KGHDR, CDR2 SFDVKD. The CDR3 is 14 amino acids. Trimming stripped 8 bases from V and 1 base from J, with 10 bases between. Written as DNA, the CDR3 is TGTGCCACCACTGCGGGACGGAACACCGGGGAGCTGTTTTTT. Translated: CATTAGRNTGELFF.

This clonotype was detected many times. The V gene is TRBV29-1, the J gene TRBJ1-1; tentative D call: TRBD1 (6 bases). The germline V gene has CDR1 SQVTM and CDR2 ANQGSEA. V lost 7 bases to trimming and J lost 5 bases, with 17 bases between them. The CDR3 is 13 residues long. CDR3 sequence (DNA): TGCAGCGGACTACAGGGAGGTCGGACTGAAGCTTTCTTT. As protein: CSGLQGGRTEAFF.